This is a list of T cell receptor beta chains from one sample in a study of immune heterogeneity within non-small cell lung tumors. TCRdb ran MiXCR on the multiplex PCR reads and lists one entry per CDR3 protein. The data contain 15,000 or so distinct CDR3 sequences, 30% to 35% of them seen just once; the ten biggest clones take up around 15%. What was sequenced was lung tumor tissue. The receptors here all came from a woman between 50 and 59 years old with non-small cell lung cancer. The CDR3 runs from the conserved cysteine through the conserved F or W. The order of the fields is D gene, J gene, clone size, V gene, CDR3 DNA, CDR3 protein. D genes are given only for firm matches. Clone sizes are given selectively: once, few, many, or a class where the clone is expanded.

>NA|TRBJ1-2|many|TRBV18
TGTGCCAGCTCACCGGAGGAGTTCTATGGCTACACCTTC
CASSPEEFYGYTF
>NA|TRBJ1-2|many|TRBV20-1
TGCAGTGCCACGTCGCCGCGAACTAACTATGGCTACACCTTC
CSATSPRTNYGYTF
>TRBD2|TRBJ2-5|many|TRBV6-1
TGTGCCAGCAGTGAACTAGGGGGGATAGCGGGAGATGTAGAGACCCAGTACTTC
CASSELGGIAGDVETQYF
>NA|TRBJ2-1|NA|TRBV20-1
TGCAGTGCTCTCGGCCCCCGGCCCCTGATGAATGAGCAGTTCTTC
CSALGPRPLMNEQFF
>NA|TRBJ2-5|many|TRBV20-1
TGCAGTGCTTCTGGACAGAGAGAGACCCAGTACTTC
CSASGQRETQYF
>TRBD1|TRBJ2-7|NA|TRBV28
TGTGCCAGCAGCCCTGAGACAGGGGGTCCAAGGGAGCAGTACTTC
CASSPETGGPREQYF
>NA|TRBJ2-7|medium-sized|TRBV2
TGTGCCAGCAGTAGAGCGCAAGTTTACGAGCAGTACTTC
CASSRAQVYEQYF
>TRBD1|TRBJ1-5|medium-sized|TRBV6-1
TGTGCCAGCAGTGCTTCCGCTCCTTGGACAGGGGTAGGTCAGCCCCAGCATTTT
CASSASAPWTGVGQPQHF
>NA|TRBJ1-5|NA|TRBV6-2/TRBV6-3
TGTGCAAGCATCCACGGGGGTTTTAGCAATCAGCCCCAGCATTTT
CASIHGGFSNQPQHF
>NA|TRBJ2-5|few|TRBV5-1
TGCGCCAGCAGCTTGGCAGGACTTCAAGAGACCCAGTACTTC
CASSLAGLQETQYF
>NA|TRBJ1-1|medium-sized|TRBV6-2/TRBV6-3
TGTGCCAGCAGTTACTCAGGGGGGCTAAGGGATCGGAACACTGAAGCTTTCTTT
CASSYSGGLRDRNTEAFF
>NA|TRBJ2-7|medium-sized|TRBV19
TGTGCCAGTAGTATACCGGCGACGTTGAACCATGGCGAGCAGTACTTC
CASSIPATLNHGEQYF
>TRBD2|TRBJ2-7|NA|TRBV4-1
TGCGCCAGCAGCCAAGGGACTAGCGGAACTACCTACGAGCAGTACTTC
CASSQGTSGTTYEQYF
>NA|TRBJ2-2|NA|TRBV20-1
TGCAGTGCAAGCCCGGACACCTCGAACACCGGGGAGCTGTTTTTT
CSASPDTSNTGELFF
>NA|TRBJ1-2|NA|TRBV12-3/TRBV12-4
TGTGCCAGCAGTTCCCCGGGAGGGCGAGTTGGCTACACCTTC
CASSSPGGRVGYTF
>NA|TRBJ1-2|NA|TRBV30
TGTGCCTGGAGTCAACAGGGTCATGGCTACACCTTC
CAWSQQGHGYTF
>TRBD1|TRBJ1-1|medium-sized|TRBV11-1
TGTGCCAGCAGCGAGGGACAGGGGTACCCTGAAGCTTTCTTT
CASSEGQGYPEAFF
>TRBD1|TRBJ1-1|NA|TRBV6-2/TRBV6-3
TGTGCCAGCAGTTACCTCGGGACAGCCCTGAACACTGAAGCTTTCTTT
CASSYLGTALNTEAFF
>NA|TRBJ2-2|many|TRBV28
TGTGCCAGCAGTTTCGATAGCGGAAACGGGGAGCTGTTTTTT
CASSFDSGNGELFF
>TRBD1|TRBJ2-5|few|TRBV25-1
TGTGCCAGCAGTGAGGGACAGGGGCTAGCGGCGTTACAAGAGACCCAGTACTTC
CASSEGQGLAALQETQYF
>NA|TRBJ2-3|many|TRBV4-1
TGCGCCAGCACCCTAGAGGGGGTGGTGACAGATACGCAGTATTTT
CASTLEGVVTDTQYF
>NA|TRBJ1-3|NA|TRBV3-1
TGTGCCAGCAGCCTAGAGGCTGGAAACACCATATATTTT
CASSLEAGNTIYF
>NA|TRBJ2-5|NA|TRBV7-6
TGTGCCAGCAGCTACCCCCTGGGGGCAGCCAACATCCAAGAGACCCAGTACTTC
CASSYPLGAANIQETQYF
>NA|TRBJ2-2|NA|TRBV12-3/TRBV12-4
TGTGCCAGCAGCCGACAGCCCACCGGGGAGCTGTTTTTT
CASSRQPTGELFF
>TRBD1|TRBJ1-4|many|TRBV5-4
TGTGCCAGCAGCTTGACAGGGGTTGGTGAAAAACTGTTTTTT
CASSLTGVGEKLFF
>NA|TRBJ2-3|NA|TRBV7-2
TGTGCCAGCGGGGGGGGGCGTGTCCCAGATACGCAGTATTTT
CASGGGRVPDTQYF
>TRBD1|TRBJ2-1|many|TRBV20-1
TGCAGTGCTCGTCAGGGGGTGGGCCTTAATGAGCAGTTCTTC
CSARQGVGLNEQFF
>NA|TRBJ1-1|many|TRBV19
TGTGCCAGTAGTACGGAAATGAACACTGAAGCTTTCTTT
CASSTEMNTEAFF
>TRBD1|TRBJ1-5|medium-sized|TRBV10-3
TGTGCCATCAGCCGGGACAGGGAGCCCCAGCATTTT
CAISRDREPQHF
>TRBD2|TRBJ2-1|medium-sized|TRBV30
TGTGCCTGGACACCGGGACTAGCGATCAATGAGCAGTTCTTC
CAWTPGLAINEQFF
>NA|TRBJ2-7|NA|TRBV11-2
TGTGCCAGCAGCTTTGGGACCGACCCTCCCTACGAGCAGTACTTC
CASSFGTDPPYEQYF
>TRBD2|TRBJ2-7|medium-sized|TRBV20-1
TGCAGTGCATACCCTGGGGCGCAGGGAGGGGTGGTCGAGCAGTACTTC
CSAYPGAQGGVVEQYF
>NA|TRBJ2-1|many|TRBV7-2
TGTGCCAGCAGCTTAGGAGCTATGGGGTTCGAGCAGTTCTTC
CASSLGAMGFEQFF
>NA|TRBJ1-2|NA|TRBV24-1
TGTGCCACCAGTGAGGGTTCCTATTGCTACACCTTC
CATSEGSYCYTF
>NA|TRBJ1-5|few|TRBV27
TGTGCCAGCAGTTCCGCCGGCTACAATCACAATCAGCCCCAGCATTTT
CASSSAGYNHNQPQHF
>NA|TRBJ1-5|many|TRBV28
TGTGCCAGCAGCGCCCCCAGGGCAGGGAATCAGCCCCAGCATTTT
CASSAPRAGNQPQHF
>TRBD2|TRBJ2-5|few|TRBV4-1
TGCGCCAGCAGCCAAGATTGGGCTAGCGGGAGTGGGGGTGGGGAGACCCAGTACTTC
CASSQDWASGSGGGETQYF
>TRBD1|TRBJ2-2|NA|TRBV30
TGTGCCTGGAGTTCTCTATCCGGGACAGGGCCCGGGGAGCTGTTTTTT
CAWSSLSGTGPGELFF
>NA|TRBJ2-1|NA|TRBV5-1
TGCGCCAGCAGCCTACACATTGAGCAGTTCTTC
CASSLHIEQFF
>NA|TRBJ1-1|many|TRBV5-1
TGCGCCAGCAGCTTGGTTCCCAATGTGGACACTGAAGCTTTCTTT
CASSLVPNVDTEAFF
>NA|TRBJ2-5|many|TRBV15
TGTGCCACCGGACGCACCGGGACTCCCTTCCGAGAGACCCAGTACTTC
CATGRTGTPFRETQYF
>NA|TRBJ1-4|many|TRBV20-1
TGCAGTGCTATGCAGGGGAATGAAAAACTGTTTTTT
CSAMQGNEKLFF
>NA|TRBJ2-4|few|TRBV11-2
TGTGCCAGCAGCGCGTCCGCCAGTGACCGAGCCAAAAACATTCAGTACTTC
CASSASASDRAKNIQYF
>NA|TRBJ2-5|many|TRBV18
TGTGCCAGCTCACCGGAGTGGGCCCAAGAGACCCAGTACTTC
CASSPEWAQETQYF
>NA|TRBJ2-5|many|TRBV20-1
TGCAGTGGGGCCTTCCAAGTGGAATGGACCCAGTACTTC
CSGAFQVEWTQYF
>TRBD2|TRBJ2-1|many|TRBV10-3
TGTGCCATCAGGACTGGGGGGGACAATGAGCAGTTCTTC
CAIRTGGDNEQFF